Shown below are 21 T cell receptor beta chains from a single sample sequenced in a study of blood T cell repertoires in COVID-19. Sequenced by immunoSEQ multiplex PCR; TCRdb stores in-frame clones only, minus some. Of 200,000 to 250,000 clones detected, over 80% appear once; the ten largest clones hold over 0.75%. Specimen: PBMCs or T cells enriched from blood (not recorded which). The receptors come from a middle-aged man who had been exposed to COVID-19.

The gene calls are TRBV12-5 and TRBJ2-1, with D perhaps matching TRBD2 (6 bases). The ends were cut back, 3 bases at V and 4 bases at J, with 13 bases in the middle. There are 15 residues in the CDR3. Germline V gene lookup returns CDR1 LGHNT and CDR2 FRNRAP. The CDR3 reads CASGFVSGRYNEQFF. The CDR3 DNA reads TGTGCTAGTGGTTTTGTCTCGGGGAGGTACAATGAGCAGTTCTTC.

Notes on this clone: This CDR3 is also generated by other DNA sequences in the sample. The chain is built from TRBV28 and TRBJ1-1, with D perhaps TRBD1 (6 bases). The ends were cut back, 3 bases at V and 5 bases at J, with 7 bases in the middle. Germline V lookup: CDR1 MDHEN, CDR2 SYDVKM. The CDR3 has 12 residues. CDR3 in DNA: TGTGCCAGCAGTTTGAGGGGGACTGAAGCTTTCTTT. Amino acids: CASSLRGTEAFF.

This clone has only one observation. The chain is built from TRBV29-1 and TRBJ1-4, with D uncertain. The CDR3 runs 12 residues. Germline assignment: CDR1 SQVTM and CDR2 ANQGSEA. V lost 7 bases and J lost 3, with 9 bases in between. The CDR3, as DNA: TGCAGCGCAACATTGGCTAATGAAAAACTGTTTTTT. Its protein is CSATLANEKLFF.

As DNA, the CDR3 is TGTGCCAGCAGCGTAAGTCCAACGGCAGATACGCAGTATTTT. Translation gives CASSVSPTADTQYF. This rearrangement joins TRBV9 to TRBJ2-3, with D hard to call. The CDR3 consists of 14 residues. Looked up from germline, CDR1 is SGDLS and CDR2 is YYNGEE. V was pared by 1 base and J by 4 bases, with 10 bases between. Full variable domain (rest looked up from reference TRBV9 and TRBJ2-3): DSGVTQTPKHLITATGQRVTLRCSPRSGDLSVYWYQQSLDQGLQFLIQYYNGEERAKGNILERFSAQQFPDLHSELNLSSLELGDSALYFCASSVSPTADTQYFGPGTRLTVL.

The chain joins TRBV7-9 to TRBJ2-7, with TRBD2 identical over 7 bases. V shed 6 bases, J shed 4 bases, and the junction held 9 bases outside the gene matches. This CDR3 spans 14 amino acids. Per the germline V gene, CDR1 is SEHNR and CDR2 is FQNEAQ (reference sequence). In nucleotides, the CDR3 is TGTGCCAGCAGTCCGGGGGGAGACGGGTACGAGCAGTACGTC. Translation gives CASSPGGDGYEQYV.

This chain links TRBV10-3 with TRBJ2-3, with D maybe TRBD1 (5 bases). Germline V gives CDR1 ENHRY, CDR2 SYGVKD. V was clipped by 5 bases and J by 0 bases, with 9 bases between them. The CDR3 is made up of 14 amino acids. The CDR3 sequence is CAISLQASTDTQYF. CDR3 nucleotides: TGTGCCATCAGTTTACAGGCTAGCACAGATACGCAGTATTTT.

This chain links TRBV6-1 with TRBJ1-5, with TRBD1 matching over 10 bases. J lost 7 bases, V lost 1 base, and 13 bases had no gene match. This CDR3 is built from 18 residues. Germline values: CDR1 MNHNS, CDR2 SASEGT. The CDR3 region is CASSEEGTGDYETQPQHF. The DNA of the CDR3 is TGTGCCAGCAGTGAAGAGGGGACAGGGGATTACGAAACCCAGCCCCAGCATTTT.

The rearrangement joins TRBV9 to TRBJ2-6; 8 bases align to TRBD1. The CDR3 has 20 residues. The V and J ends lost 4 bases and 2 bases, in that order; junction bases with no gene match: 17. Germline loops: CDR1 SGDLS, CDR2 YYNGEE. CDR3 amino acids: CASSLKMDRDQPAGANVLTF. CDR3 bases: TGTGCCAGCAGCCTAAAGATGGACAGGGACCAACCGGCTGGGGCCAACGTCCTGACTTTC.

This clone appeared a single time. The rearrangement uses TRBV6-5 and TRBJ2-7; 8 bases align to TRBD1. Germline CDR1 is MNHEY and CDR2 is SVGAGI. This CDR3 is 15 amino acids long. Germline trimming cut 5 bases from V and 2 bases from J; bases unmatched to any gene: 8. CDR3 in amino acids: CASSPDRGIPYEQYF. The CDR3, as DNA: TGTGCCAGCAGTCCTGACAGGGGAATTCCCTACGAGCAGTACTTC.

This chain connects TRBV7-3 to TRBJ2-1; possibly TRBD2 for D (5 bases). Trimming shortened V by 0 bases and J by 3 bases, and 12 bases separated the two germline ends. CDR1 and CDR2 from the germline V gene are SGHTA and FQGTGA. The CDR3 is made up of 16 amino acids. This CDR3 is CASSLTRASVYNEQFF. For the CDR3, the DNA is TGTGCCAGCAGCTTAACGCGGGCTTCTGTCTACAATGAGCAGTTCTTC.

This sequence joins TRBV18 and TRBJ2-2; 10 bases align to TRBD2. This CDR3 spans 16 amino acids. The germline V gene has CDR1 KGHSH and CDR2 LQKENI. V shed 3 bases, J shed 4 bases, and the junction held 5 bases outside the gene matches. The CDR3 DNA sequence: TGTGCCAGCTCACCTACCCTAGCGGGAGTCACCGGGGAGCTGTTTTTT. Translation: CASSPTLAGVTGELFF. The variable domain in full, with the rest retrieved from reference TRBV18 and TRBJ2-2, is NAGVMQNPRHLVRRRGQEARLRCSPMKGHSHVYWYRQLPEEGLKFMVYLQKENIIDESGMPKERFSAEFPKEGPSILRIQQVVRGDSAAYFCASSPTLAGVTGELFFGEGSRLTVL.

The V and J genes are TRBV30 and TRBJ1-1; 9 bases fit TRBD1. J gave up 8 bases and V 1 base, and 5 bases lay outside the gene matches. Germline values: CDR1 GTSNPN, CDR2 SVGIG (reference sequence). The CDR3 covers 13 residues. CDR3 DNA sequence: TGTGCCTGGAGTGGACAGGGGGGGAGGGAAGCTTTCTTT. This encodes CAWSGQGGREAFF.

V is TRBV28 and J is TRBJ2-2, with 7 nucleotides matching TRBD2. This CDR3 is 16 amino acids long. Trimming took 3 bases from V and 2 from J; bases not matched to a gene: 6. Germline assignment: CDR1 MDHEN and CDR2 SYDVKM. In DNA, the CDR3 is TGTGCCAGCAGTTTTTTAGGGACTACCAACACCGGGGAGCTGTTTTTT. Encoded protein: CASSFLGTTNTGELFF.

This chain joins TRBV2 and TRBJ1-2; possible D gene TRBD1, 6 bases. Germline V gene data show CDR1 as SNHLY and CDR2 as FYNNEI. This CDR3 is built from 13 residues. V was pared by 4 bases and J by 2 bases, with 8 bases between. CDR3 amino acids: CASSGQENYGYTF. The CDR3 DNA reads as TGTGCCAGCAGTGGACAGGAGAACTATGGCTACACCTTC.

J is TRBJ1-4 and V is TRBV5-1; D may be TRBD1 (5 bases). The V gene's germline CDR1 is SGHRS and CDR2 YFSETQ. V dropped 5 bases and J dropped 7 bases, with 12 bases sitting between them. The CDR3 sequence is 13 residues long. The CDR3 loop is CASRKGSAEKLFF. Here the CDR3 DNA reads TGCGCCAGCAGGAAGGGGTCGGCTGAAAAACTGTTTTTT.

This rearrangement joins TRBV29-1 to TRBJ2-2, with no clear D. The V end was cut by 3 bases, the J end by 2 bases, with 7 bases between. Germline CDR1 and CDR2: SQVTM and ANQGSEA. The CDR3 extends over 13 amino acids. The CDR3 nucleotides are TGCAGCGTTGACGCCAGTAACACCGGGGAGCTGTTTTTT. It specifies CSVDASNTGELFF.

CDR3 amino acids: CAWSVQGAGELFF. The DNA for the CDR3 is TGTGCCTGGAGTGTACAGGGAGCCGGGGAGCTGTTTTTT. The chain links TRBV30 to TRBJ2-2, with D perhaps matching TRBD1 (6 bases). Germline V CDR1 and CDR2: GTSNPN, SVGIG (reference sequence). This CDR3 is built from 13 residues. The ends were cut back, 0 bases at V and 6 bases at J, with 8 bases in the middle.

The chain couples TRBV4-1 to TRBJ1-6; unclear D gene. V lost 4 bases and J lost 9, with 19 bases in between. The CDR3 extends over 16 amino acids. Looked up from germline, CDR1 is MGHRA and CDR2 is YSYEKL. This CDR3 is CASSLSPGYEGSPLHF. The CDR3 coding sequence is TGCGCCAGCAGCCTTTCGCCGGGATACGAGGGTTCACCCCTCCACTTT.

V and J are TRBV7-9 and TRBJ2-1; 7 bases align to TRBD1. J was trimmed by 7 bases and V by 4 bases; bases with no gene match: 19. In germline, CDR1 is SEHNR, CDR2 FQNEAQ (reference sequence). CDR3 length: 18 residues. The DNA of the CDR3 is TGTGCCAGCAGCTCACTCAACTCGGGACAGCCGTGGAATAATGAGCAGTTCTTC. It is translated as CASSSLNSGQPWNNEQFF.

The genes are TRBV5-1 and TRBJ1-1; TRBD1 is a possible D gene (6 bases). The CDR3 is 14 residues long. V was trimmed by 4 bases and J by 6 bases, leaving 16 bases between them. Germline loops: CDR1 SGHRS, CDR2 YFSETQ. The CDR3 sequence: CASSAGQGMSEAFF. CDR3 sequence (DNA): TGCGCCAGCAGCGCAGGCCAGGGGATGTCTGAAGCTTTCTTT.

The chain links TRBV5-1 to TRBJ2-1, with 9 bases that match TRBD2. CDR3 size: 16 residues. Germline lookup yields CDR1 SGHRS and CDR2 YFSETQ. Trimming cost V 2 bases and J 0 bases; bases outside gene matches: 3. The CDR3 region has the DNA TGCGCCAGCAGCTTTGGTAGCGGGGGCTCCTACAATGAGCAGTTCTTC. This translates into CASSFGSGGSYNEQFF.